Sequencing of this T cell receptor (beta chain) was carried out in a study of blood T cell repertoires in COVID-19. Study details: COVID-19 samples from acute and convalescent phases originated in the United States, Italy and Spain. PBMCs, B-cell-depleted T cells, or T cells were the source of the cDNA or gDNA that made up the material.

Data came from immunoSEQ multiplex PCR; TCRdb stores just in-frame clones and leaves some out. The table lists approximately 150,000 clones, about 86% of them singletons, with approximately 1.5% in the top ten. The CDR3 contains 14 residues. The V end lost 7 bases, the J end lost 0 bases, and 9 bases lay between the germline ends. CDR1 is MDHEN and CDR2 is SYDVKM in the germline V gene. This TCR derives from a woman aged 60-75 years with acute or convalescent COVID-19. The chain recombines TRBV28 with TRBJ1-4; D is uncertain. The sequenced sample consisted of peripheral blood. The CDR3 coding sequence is TGTGCCAGCACCAAACGGGCAACTAATGAAAAACTGTTTTTT. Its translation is CASTKRATNEKLFF.